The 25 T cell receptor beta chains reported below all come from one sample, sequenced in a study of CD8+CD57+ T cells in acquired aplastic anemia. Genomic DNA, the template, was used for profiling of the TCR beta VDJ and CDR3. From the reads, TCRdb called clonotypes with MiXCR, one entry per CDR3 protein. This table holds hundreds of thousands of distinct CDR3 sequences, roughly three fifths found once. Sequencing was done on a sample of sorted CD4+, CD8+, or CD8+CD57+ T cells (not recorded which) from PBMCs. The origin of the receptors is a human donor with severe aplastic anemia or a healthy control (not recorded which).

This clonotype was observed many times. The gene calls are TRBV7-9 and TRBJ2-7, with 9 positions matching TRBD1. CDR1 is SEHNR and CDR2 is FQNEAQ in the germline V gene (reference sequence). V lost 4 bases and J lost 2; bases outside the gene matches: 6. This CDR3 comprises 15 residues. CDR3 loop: CASSCGQGLTYEQYF. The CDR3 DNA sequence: TGTGCCAGCAGCTGCGGACAGGGGCTGACCTACGAGCAGTACTTC.

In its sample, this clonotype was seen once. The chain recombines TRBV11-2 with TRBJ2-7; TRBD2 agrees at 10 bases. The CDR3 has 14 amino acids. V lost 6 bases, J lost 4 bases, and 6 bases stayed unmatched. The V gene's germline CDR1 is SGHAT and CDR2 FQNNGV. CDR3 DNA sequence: TGTGCCAGCAGACATAGCGGGAGGCGGTACGAGCAGTACTTC. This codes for CASRHSGRRYEQYF.

CDR3 residues: CSVDTEGQGATEAFF. As DNA, the CDR3 is TGCAGCGTTGACACGGAGGGACAGGGCGCCACTGAAGCTTTCTTT. J is TRBJ1-1 and V is TRBV29-1; 9 bases agree with TRBD1. The CDR3 extends over 15 amino acids. The V gene's germline CDR1 is SQVTM and CDR2 ANQGSEA. V gave up 3 bases and J gave up 4 bases; unmatched junction bases: 9.

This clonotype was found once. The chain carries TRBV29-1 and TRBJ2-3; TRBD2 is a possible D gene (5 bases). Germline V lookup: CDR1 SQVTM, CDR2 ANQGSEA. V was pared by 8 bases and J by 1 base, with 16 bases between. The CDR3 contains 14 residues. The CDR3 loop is CSLGGSVGTDTQYF. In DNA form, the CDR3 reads TGCAGCTTAGGAGGTAGCGTGGGCACAGATACGCAGTATTTT.

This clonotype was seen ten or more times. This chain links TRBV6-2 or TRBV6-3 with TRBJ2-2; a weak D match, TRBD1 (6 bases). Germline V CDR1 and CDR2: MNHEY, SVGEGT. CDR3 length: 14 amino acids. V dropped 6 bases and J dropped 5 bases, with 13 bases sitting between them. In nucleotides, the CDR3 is TGTGCCAGCAGAGCCAGGGGTGAGACCGGGGAGCTGTTTTTT. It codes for CASRARGETGELFF.

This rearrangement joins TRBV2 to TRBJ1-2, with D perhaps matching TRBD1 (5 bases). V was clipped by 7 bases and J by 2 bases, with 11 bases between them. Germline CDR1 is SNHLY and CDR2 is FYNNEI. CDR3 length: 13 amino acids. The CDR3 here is CASTSGTNYGYTF. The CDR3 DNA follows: TGTGCCAGCACGTCTGGGACGAACTATGGCTACACCTTC. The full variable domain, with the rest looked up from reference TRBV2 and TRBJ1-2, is EPEVTQTPSHQVTQMGQEVILRCVPISNHLYFYWYRQILGQKVEFLVSFYNNEISEKSEIFDDQFSVERPDGSNFTLKIRSTKLEDSAMYFCASTSGTNYGYTFGSGTRLTVV.

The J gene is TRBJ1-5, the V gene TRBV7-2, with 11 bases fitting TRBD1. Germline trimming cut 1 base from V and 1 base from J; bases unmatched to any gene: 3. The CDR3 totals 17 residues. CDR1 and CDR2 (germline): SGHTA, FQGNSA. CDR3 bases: TGTGCCAGCAGCTTAGGGGGGACAGGGGGAAGCAATCAGCCCCAGCATTTT. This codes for CASSLGGTGGSNQPQHF.

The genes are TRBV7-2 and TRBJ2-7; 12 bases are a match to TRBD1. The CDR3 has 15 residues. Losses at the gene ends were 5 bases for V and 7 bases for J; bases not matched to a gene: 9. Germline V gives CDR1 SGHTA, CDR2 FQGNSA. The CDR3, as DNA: TGTGCCAGCAGCGTAACGGGACAGGGGGCGGGGGAGCAGTACTTC. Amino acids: CASSVTGQGAGEQYF.

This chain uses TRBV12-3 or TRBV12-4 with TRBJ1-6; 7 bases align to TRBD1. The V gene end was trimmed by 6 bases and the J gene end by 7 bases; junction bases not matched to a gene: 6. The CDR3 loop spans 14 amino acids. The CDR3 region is CASRGGQNNSPLHF. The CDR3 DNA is TGTGCCAGCAGGGGGGGACAGAACAATTCACCCCTCCACTTT.

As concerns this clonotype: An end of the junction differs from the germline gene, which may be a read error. The CDR3 bases are TGTGCCATCAGTGAGAACGCTGAAGCTTTCTTT. Translated: CAISENAEAFF. This chain joins TRBV10-3 and TRBJ1-1; D is uncertain. Per germline, CDR1 ENHRY and CDR2 SYGVKD. The CDR3 extends over 11 amino acids.

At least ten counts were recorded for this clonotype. The CDR3 reads CATSAGTALGNEQFF. The CDR3 region has the DNA TGTGCCACCAGTGCCGGGACAGCCCTCGGGAATGAGCAGTTCTTC. The gene calls are TRBV24-1 and TRBJ2-1; TRBD1 matches at 7 bases. This CDR3 is built from 15 residues. V dropped 5 bases and J dropped 7; count of bases not matched to a gene: 10. Germline values: CDR1 KGHDR, CDR2 SFDVKD.

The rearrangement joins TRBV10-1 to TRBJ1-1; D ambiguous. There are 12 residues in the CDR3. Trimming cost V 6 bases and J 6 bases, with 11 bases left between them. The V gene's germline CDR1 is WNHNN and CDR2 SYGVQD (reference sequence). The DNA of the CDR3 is TGCGCCAGCAGCGAAGGGCCGGCTGAAGCTTTCTTT. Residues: CASSEGPAEAFF.

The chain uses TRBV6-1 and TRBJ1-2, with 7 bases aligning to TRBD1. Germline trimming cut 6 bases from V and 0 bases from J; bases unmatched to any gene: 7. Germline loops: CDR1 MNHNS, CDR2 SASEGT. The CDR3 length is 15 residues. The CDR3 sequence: CASRGQPRANYGYTF. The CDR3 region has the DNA TGTGCCAGCAGGGGACAGCCAAGAGCTAACTATGGCTACACCTTC.

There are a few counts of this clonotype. CDR3 in amino acids: CATKAGKYF. The CDR3 DNA reads as TGTGCCACCAAAGCGGGGAAGTATTTT. This chain joins TRBV24-1 and TRBJ2-3, with TRBD2 matching over 7 bases. The CDR3 loop spans 9 amino acids. Germline trimming cut 8 bases from V and 13 bases from J; bases unmatched to any gene: 2. CDR1 is KGHDR and CDR2 is SFDVKD in the germline V gene.

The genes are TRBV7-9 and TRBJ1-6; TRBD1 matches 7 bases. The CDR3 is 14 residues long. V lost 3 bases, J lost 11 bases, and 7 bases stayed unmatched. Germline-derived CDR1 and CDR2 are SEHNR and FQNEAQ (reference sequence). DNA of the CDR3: TGTGCCAGCAGCTTGGCGCAGGGGGAGACACCCCTCCACTTT. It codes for CASSLAQGETPLHF.

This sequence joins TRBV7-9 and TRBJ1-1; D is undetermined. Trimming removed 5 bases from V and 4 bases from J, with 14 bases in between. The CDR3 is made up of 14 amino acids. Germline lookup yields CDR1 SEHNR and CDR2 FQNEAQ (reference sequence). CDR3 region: CASSRPRTTTEAFF. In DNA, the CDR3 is TGTGCCAGCAGCAGACCCCGGACGACCACTGAAGCTTTCTTT.

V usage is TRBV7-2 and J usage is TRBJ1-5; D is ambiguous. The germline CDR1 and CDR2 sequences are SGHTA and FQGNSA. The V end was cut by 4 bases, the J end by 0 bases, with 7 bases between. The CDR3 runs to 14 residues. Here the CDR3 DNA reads TGTGCCAGCAGCTGGGGTCCTAGCAATCAGCCCCAGCATTTT. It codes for CASSWGPSNQPQHF.

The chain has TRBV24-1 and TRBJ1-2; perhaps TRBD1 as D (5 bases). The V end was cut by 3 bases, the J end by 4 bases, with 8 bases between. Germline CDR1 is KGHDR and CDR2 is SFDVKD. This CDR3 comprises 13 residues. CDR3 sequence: CATSDTGIYGYTF. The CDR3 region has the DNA TGTGCCACCAGTGATACAGGAATCTATGGCTACACCTTC.

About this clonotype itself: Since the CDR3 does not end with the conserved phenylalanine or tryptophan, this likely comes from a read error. For the CDR3, the DNA is TGTGCCAGCAGCTTATCTAGCGGAGCCCCCCCAGATACGCAGTATCTT. Its translation: CASSLSSGAPPDTQYL. This rearrangement joins TRBV7-8 to TRBJ2-3, with TRBD2 matching over 7 bases. The CDR3 contains 16 residues. V gave up 2 bases and J gave up 4 bases; unmatched junction bases: 9. Germline values: CDR1 SGHVS, CDR2 FQNEAQ.

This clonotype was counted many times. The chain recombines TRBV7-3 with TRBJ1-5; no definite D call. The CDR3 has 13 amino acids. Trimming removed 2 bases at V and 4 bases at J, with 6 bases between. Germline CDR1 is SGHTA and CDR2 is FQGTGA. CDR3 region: CASSLQGNQPQHF. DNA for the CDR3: TGTGCCAGCAGCTTACAAGGAAATCAGCCCCAGCATTTT.

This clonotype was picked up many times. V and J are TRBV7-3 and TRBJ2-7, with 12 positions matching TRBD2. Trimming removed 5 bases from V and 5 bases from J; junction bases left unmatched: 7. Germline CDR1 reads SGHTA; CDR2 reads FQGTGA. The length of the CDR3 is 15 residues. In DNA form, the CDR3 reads TGTGCCAGCAGCCGAGGACTAGCGGGGTTCGACGAGCAGTACTTC. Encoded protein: CASSRGLAGFDEQYF.

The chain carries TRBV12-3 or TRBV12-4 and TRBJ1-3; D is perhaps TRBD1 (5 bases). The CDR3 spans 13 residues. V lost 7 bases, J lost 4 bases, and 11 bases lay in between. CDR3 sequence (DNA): TGTGCCAGCACAGGGAATGGCGGAAACACCATATATTTT. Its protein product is CASTGNGGNTIYF.

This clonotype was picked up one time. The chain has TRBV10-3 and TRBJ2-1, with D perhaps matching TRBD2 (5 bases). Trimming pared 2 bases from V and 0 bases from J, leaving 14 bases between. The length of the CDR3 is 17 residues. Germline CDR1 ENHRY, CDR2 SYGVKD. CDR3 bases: TGTGCCATCAGTGAGGCTGAGCGAGGGCTCTCCTACAATGAGCAGTTCTTC. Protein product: CAISEAERGLSYNEQFF.

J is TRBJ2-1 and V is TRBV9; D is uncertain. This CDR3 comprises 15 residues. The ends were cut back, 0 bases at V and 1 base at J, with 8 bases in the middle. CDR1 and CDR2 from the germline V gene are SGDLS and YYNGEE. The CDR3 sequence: CASSVAGDSYNEQFF. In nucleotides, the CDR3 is TGTGCCAGCAGCGTAGCAGGAGATTCCTACAATGAGCAGTTCTTC.

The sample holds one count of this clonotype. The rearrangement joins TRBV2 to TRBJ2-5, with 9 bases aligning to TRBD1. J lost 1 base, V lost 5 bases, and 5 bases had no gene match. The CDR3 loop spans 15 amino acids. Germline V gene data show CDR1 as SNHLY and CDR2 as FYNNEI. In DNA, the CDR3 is TGTGCCAGCAGTCAACAGGGGGCGTCCCAAGAGACCCAGTACTTC. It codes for CASSQQGASQETQYF.